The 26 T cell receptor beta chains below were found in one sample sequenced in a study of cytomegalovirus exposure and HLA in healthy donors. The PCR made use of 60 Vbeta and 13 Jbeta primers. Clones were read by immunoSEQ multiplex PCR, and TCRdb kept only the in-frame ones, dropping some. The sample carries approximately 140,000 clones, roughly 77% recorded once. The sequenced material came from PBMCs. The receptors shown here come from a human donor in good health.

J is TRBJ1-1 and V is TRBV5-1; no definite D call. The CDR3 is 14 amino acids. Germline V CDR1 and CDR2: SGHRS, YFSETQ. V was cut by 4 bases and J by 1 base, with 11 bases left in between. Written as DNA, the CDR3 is TGCGCCAGCAGCCATTTACAGAAGAACACTGAAGCTTTCTTT. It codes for CASSHLQKNTEAFF.

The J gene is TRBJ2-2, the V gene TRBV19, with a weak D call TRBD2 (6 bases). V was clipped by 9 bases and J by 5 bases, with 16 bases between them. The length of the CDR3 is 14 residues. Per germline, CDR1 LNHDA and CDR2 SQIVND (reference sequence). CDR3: CASRVGGRTGELFF. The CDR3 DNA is TGTGCCAGCCGAGTGGGAGGTCGTACCGGGGAGCTGTTTTTT. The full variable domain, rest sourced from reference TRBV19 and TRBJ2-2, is DGGITQSPKYLFRKEGQNVTLSCEQNLNHDAMYWYRQDPGQGLRLIYYSQIVNDFQKGDIAEGYSVSREKKESFPLTVTSAQKNPTAFYLCASRVGGRTGELFFGEGSRLTVL.

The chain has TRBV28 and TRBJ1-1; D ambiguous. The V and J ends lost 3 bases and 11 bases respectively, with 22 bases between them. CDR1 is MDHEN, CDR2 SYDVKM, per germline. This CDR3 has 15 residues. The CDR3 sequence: CASSFPTDTPAGAFF. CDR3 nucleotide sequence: TGTGCCAGCAGTTTCCCGACCGACACCCCGGCTGGGGCTTTCTTT.

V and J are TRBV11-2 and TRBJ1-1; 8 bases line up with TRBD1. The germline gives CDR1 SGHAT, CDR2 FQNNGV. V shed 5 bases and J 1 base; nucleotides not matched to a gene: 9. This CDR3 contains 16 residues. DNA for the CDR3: TGTGCCAGCAGCCCACGGACAGGGAAGAAGAACACTGAAGCTTTCTTT. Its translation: CASSPRTGKKNTEAFF.

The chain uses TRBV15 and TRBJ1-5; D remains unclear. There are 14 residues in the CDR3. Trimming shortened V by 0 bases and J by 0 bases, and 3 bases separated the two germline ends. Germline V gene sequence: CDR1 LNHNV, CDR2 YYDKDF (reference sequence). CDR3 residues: CATSRDHSNQPQHF. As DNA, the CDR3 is TGTGCCACCAGCAGAGATCATAGCAATCAGCCCCAGCATTTT.

CDR3 loop: CASSPLQGAGASNEQFF. The CDR3 bases are TGTGCCAGCTCACCCCTCCAGGGAGCGGGGGCCTCGAATGAGCAGTTCTTC. The gene calls are TRBV18 and TRBJ2-1; 8 bases map to TRBD2. Looked up from germline, CDR1 is KGHSH and CDR2 is LQKENI. V shed 3 bases and J 7 bases; nucleotides not matched to a gene: 14. The CDR3 covers 17 residues.

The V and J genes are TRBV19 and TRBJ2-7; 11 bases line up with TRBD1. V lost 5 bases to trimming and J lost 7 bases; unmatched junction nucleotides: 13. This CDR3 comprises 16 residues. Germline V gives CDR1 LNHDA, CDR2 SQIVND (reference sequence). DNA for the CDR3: TGTGCCAGTAGTCTACGAGGGGGACAGGGGGTCTGGGAGCAGTACTTC. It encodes CASSLRGGQGVWEQYF.

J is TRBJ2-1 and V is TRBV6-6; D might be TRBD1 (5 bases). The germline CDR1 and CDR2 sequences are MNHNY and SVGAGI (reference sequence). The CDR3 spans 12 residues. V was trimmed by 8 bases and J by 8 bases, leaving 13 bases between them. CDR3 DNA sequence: TGTGCCAGCGGATTTAGGGGTGATGAGCAGTTCTTC. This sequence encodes CASGFRGDEQFF.

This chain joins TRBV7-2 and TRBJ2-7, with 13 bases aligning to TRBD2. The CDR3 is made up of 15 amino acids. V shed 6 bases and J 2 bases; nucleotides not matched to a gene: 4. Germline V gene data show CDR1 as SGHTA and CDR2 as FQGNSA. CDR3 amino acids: CASRIGTSGTYEQYF. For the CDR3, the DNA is TGTGCCAGCAGAATAGGGACTAGCGGGACCTACGAGCAGTACTTC.

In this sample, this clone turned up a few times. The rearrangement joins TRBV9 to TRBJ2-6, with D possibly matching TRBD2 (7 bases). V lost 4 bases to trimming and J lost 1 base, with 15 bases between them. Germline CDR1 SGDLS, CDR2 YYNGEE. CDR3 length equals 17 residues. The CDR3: CASSPRGGGSGANVLTF. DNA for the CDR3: TGTGCCAGCAGCCCTCGCGGGGGCGGGTCTGGGGCCAACGTCCTGACTTTC.

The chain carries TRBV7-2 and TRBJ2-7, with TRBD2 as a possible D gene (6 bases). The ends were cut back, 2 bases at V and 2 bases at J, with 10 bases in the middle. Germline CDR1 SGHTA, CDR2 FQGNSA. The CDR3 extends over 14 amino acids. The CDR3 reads CASSLSRLAYEQYF. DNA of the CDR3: TGTGCCAGCAGCTTAAGCAGACTAGCCTACGAGCAGTACTTC. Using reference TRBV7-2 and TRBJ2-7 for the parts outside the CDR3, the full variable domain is GAGVSQSPSNKVTEKGKDVELRCDPISGHTALYWYRQSLGQGLEFLIYFQGNSAPDKSGLPSDRFSAERTGGSVSTLTIQRTQQEDSAVYLCASSLSRLAYEQYFGPGTRLTVT.

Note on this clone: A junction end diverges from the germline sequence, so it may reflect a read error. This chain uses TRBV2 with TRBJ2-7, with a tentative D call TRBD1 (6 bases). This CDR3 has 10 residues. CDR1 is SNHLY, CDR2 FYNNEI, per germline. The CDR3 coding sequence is TGTGCCAGCAGGGCCGGGACAACGCACTTC. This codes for CASRAGTTHF.

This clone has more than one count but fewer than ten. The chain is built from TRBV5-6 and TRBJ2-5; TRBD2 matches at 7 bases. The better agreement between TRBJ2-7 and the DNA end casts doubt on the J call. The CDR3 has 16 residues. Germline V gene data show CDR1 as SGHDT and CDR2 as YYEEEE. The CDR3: CASSLGLGGSSYEQYF. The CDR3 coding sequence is TGTGCCAGCAGCTTGGGGCTCGGGGGGAGCTCCTACGAGCAGTACTTC.

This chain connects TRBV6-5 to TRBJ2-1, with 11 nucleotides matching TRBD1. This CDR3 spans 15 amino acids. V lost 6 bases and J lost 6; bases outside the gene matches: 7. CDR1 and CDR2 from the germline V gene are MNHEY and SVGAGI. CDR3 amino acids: CASSPGTGGRNEQFF. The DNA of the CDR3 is TGTGCCAGCAGCCCCGGGACAGGGGGTCGCAATGAGCAGTTCTTC.

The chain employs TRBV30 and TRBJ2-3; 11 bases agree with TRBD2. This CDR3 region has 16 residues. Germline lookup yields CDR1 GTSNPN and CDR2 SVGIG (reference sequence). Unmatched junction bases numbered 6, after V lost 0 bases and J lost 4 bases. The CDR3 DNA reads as TGTGCCTGGAGTGTTGGGCTAGCGGGGGGCCCAGATACGCAGTATTTT. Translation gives CAWSVGLAGGPDTQYF.

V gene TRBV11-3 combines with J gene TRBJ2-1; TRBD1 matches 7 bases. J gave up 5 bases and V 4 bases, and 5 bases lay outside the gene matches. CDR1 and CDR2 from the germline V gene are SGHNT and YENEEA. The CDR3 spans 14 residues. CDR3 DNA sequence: TGTGCCAGCAGCTCTGGACAGGTTAACAATGAGCAGTTCTTC. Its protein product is CASSSGQVNNEQFF.

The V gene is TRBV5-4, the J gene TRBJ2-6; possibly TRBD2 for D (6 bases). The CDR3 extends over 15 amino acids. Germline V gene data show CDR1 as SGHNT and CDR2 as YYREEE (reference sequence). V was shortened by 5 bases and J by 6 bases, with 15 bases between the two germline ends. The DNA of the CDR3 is TGTGCCAGCAGAGGTGCCGGGGGTGCGGCCAACGTCCTGACTTTC. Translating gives CASRGAGGAANVLTF.

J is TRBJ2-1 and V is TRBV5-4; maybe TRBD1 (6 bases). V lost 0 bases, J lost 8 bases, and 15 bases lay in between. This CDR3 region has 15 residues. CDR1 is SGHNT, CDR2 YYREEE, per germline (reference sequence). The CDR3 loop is CASSLEGGSRHEQFF. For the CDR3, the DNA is TGTGCCAGCAGCTTGGAAGGGGGTAGCCGCCATGAGCAGTTCTTC. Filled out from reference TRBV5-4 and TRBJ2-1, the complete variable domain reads ETGVTQSPTHLIKTRGQQVTLRCSSQSGHNTVSWYQQALGQGPQFIFQYYREEENGRGNFPPRFSGLQFPNYSSELNVNALELDDSALYLCASSLEGGSRHEQFFGPGTRLTVL.

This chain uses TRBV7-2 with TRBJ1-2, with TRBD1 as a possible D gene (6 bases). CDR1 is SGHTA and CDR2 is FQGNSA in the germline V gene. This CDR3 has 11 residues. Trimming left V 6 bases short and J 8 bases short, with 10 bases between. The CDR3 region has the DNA TGTGCCAGCAGGGGGCAGGGGGGCTACACCTTC. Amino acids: CASRGQGGYTF.

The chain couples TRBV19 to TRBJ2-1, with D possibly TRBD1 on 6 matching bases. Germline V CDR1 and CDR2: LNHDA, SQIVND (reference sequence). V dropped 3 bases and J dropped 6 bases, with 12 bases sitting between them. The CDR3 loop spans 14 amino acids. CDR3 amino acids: CASSIRGGFNEQFF. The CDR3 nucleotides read TGTGCCAGTAGTATTAGAGGGGGATTCAATGAGCAGTTCTTC. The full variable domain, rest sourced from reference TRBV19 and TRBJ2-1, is DGGITQSPKYLFRKEGQNVTLSCEQNLNHDAMYWYRQDPGQGLRLIYYSQIVNDFQKGDIAEGYSVSREKKESFPLTVTSAQKNPTAFYLCASSIRGGFNEQFFGPGTRLTVL.

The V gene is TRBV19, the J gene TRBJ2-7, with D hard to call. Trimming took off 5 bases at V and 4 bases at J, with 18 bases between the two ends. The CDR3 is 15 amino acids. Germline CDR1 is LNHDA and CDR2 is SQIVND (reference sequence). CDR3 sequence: CASSPGSVKAYEQYF. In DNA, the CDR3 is TGTGCCAGTAGTCCCGGGTCGGTAAAAGCTTACGAGCAGTACTTC.

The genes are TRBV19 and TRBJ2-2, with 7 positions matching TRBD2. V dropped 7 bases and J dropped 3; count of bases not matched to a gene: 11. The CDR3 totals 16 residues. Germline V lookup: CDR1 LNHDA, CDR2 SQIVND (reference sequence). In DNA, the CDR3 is TGTGCCAGTACCCCTACTGGGGGGAGGGACACCGGGGAGCTGTTTTTT. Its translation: CASTPTGGRDTGELFF. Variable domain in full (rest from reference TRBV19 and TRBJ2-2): DGGITQSPKYLFRKEGQNVTLSCEQNLNHDAMYWYRQDPGQGLRLIYYSQIVNDFQKGDIAEGYSVSREKKESFPLTVTSAQKNPTAFYLCASTPTGGRDTGELFFGEGSRLTVL.

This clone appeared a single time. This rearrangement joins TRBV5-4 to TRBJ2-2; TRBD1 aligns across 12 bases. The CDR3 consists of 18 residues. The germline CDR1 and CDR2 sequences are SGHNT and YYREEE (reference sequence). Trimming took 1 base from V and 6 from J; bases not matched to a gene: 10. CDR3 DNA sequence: TGTGCCAGCAGCTTGATTCGGCTGGGGACAGGGGGCGCCGGGGAGCTGTTTTTT. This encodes CASSLIRLGTGGAGELFF.

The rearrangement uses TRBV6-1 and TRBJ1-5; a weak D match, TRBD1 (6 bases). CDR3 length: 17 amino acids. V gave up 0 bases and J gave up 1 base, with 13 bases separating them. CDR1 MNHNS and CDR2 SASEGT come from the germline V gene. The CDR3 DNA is TGTGCCAGCAGTGAAGCGCTCGGCAGGGGAAGCAATCAGCCCCAGCATTTT. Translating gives CASSEALGRGSNQPQHF.

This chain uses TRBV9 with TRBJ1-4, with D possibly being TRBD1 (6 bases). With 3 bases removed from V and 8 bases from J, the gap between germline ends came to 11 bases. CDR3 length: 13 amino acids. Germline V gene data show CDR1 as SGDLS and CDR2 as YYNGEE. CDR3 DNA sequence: TGTGCCAGCAGCGGACAGGACGGAGAAAAACTGTTTTTT. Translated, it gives CASSGQDGEKLFF.

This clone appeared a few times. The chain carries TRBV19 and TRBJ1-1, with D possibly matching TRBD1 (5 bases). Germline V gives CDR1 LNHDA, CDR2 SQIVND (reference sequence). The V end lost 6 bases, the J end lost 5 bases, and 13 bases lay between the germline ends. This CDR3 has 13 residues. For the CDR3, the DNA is TGTGCCAGTAGCCAGGGCGTAATAACTGAAGCTTTCTTT. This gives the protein CASSQGVITEAFF. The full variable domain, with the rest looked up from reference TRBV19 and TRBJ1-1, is DGGITQSPKYLFRKEGQNVTLSCEQNLNHDAMYWYRQDPGQGLRLIYYSQIVNDFQKGDIAEGYSVSREKKESFPLTVTSAQKNPTAFYLCASSQGVITEAFFGQGTRLTVV.